This T cell receptor (beta chain) emerged from a study of shared clonotypes between healthy human individuals. Study-level findings and limits: Some clonotypes were shared by all four sorted-subset donors, while others were not shared. The non-shared ones had lower generation probabilities than the shared ones. Investigators expected sequencing depth to affect clonotype sharing among donors. Sampling involved blood alone; tissue repertoires likely differ.

This CDR3 spans 14 amino acids. From germline, CDR1 is SGHRS and CDR2 YFSETQ. V gave up 4 bases and J gave up 3 bases, with 12 bases separating them. The method was immunoSEQ multiplex PCR; TCRdb's version includes in-frame clones alone and lacks a portion of them. The table shows some 2,400,000 clones, with approximately 95% occurring only once. In the case of this clone: Its antigen remains unidentified.

What was sequenced was naive CD4+ T cells sorted from blood. Subset indicated: CD45RA+ positively selected. This clonotype originated in a man between 18 and 29 years old in good health. The J gene is TRBJ2-3, the V gene TRBV5-1; D remains unclear. The DNA of the CDR3 is TGCGCCAGCAGCGCTTGCCCAATGACAGATACGCAGTATTTT. It encodes CASSACPMTDTQYF.